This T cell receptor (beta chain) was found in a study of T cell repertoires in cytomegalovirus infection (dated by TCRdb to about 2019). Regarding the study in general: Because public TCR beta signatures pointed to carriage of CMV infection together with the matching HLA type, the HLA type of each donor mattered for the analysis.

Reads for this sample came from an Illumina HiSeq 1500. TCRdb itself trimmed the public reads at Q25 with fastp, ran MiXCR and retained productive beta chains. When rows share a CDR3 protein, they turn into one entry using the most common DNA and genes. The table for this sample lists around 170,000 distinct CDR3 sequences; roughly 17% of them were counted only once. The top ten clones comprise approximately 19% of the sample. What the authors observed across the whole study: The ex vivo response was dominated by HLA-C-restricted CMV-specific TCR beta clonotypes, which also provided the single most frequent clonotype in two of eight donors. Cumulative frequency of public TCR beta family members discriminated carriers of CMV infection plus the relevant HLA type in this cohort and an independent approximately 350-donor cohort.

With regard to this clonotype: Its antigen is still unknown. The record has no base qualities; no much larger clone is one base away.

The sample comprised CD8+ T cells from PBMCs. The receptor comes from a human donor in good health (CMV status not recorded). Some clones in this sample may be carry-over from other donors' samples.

The sequence in DNA is TGTGCCAGCAGTTACTCAGGGACCTTACGGCGTGAGCAGTTCTTC. It translates to CASSYSGTLRREQFF. The chain couples TRBV6-5 to TRBJ2-1, with the D gene possibly TRBD1 or TRBD2, each one fitting 5 bases. The germline V gene gives CDR1 as MNHEY and CDR2 as SVGAGI. Trimming takes 0 bases from V and 9 bases from J, and the germline ends sit 15 bases apart. Measured from the cysteine to the phenylalanine, the CDR3 is 15 residues long. The entry retains the CDR3 DNA only, 45 bases that are in frame from base 1.